Here is one T cell receptor beta chain with its context. Its specificity is unknown. Sequencing was performed with immunoSEQ multiplex PCR; in TCRdb, only in-frame clones are kept and a portion is missing. The profile shows tens of thousands of clones, about 89% of them singletons. This entry belongs to a study of T cell responses to AZD1222 COVID-19 vaccine. Whole-study results and caveats: Vaccination with two AZD1222 doses was followed by a rise in Spike-specific TCR breadth and depth. Sampling that yielded the repertoires occurred only after the peak T cell response.

This receptor was taken from an adult in good health. Sequenced here: peripheral blood, sampled on day 0 of MenACWY control vaccination.

CDR3: CASSEGFGPQGGYTF. Written as DNA, the CDR3 is TGTGCCAGCAGTGAAGGGTTCGGACCCCAGGGTGGCTACACCTTC. The chain is built from TRBV2 and TRBJ1-2; the D gene is possibly TRBD1 (5 bases). Germline V CDR1 and CDR2: SNHLY, FYNNEI. V lost 1 base, J lost 7 bases, and 16 bases lay in between. The CDR3 covers 15 residues.